In its sample, the clone carrying this T cell receptor (beta chain) was seen a few times. The CDR3 length is 15 residues. Germline-derived CDR1 and CDR2 are DFQATT and SNEGSKA (reference sequence). The ends were cut back, 0 bases at V and 3 bases at J, with 15 bases in the middle. These data come from a study of spatial heterogeneity in lung cancer. TCR cDNA molecules each carried a unique molecular identifier. Each CDR3 protein is one row after TCRdb ran MiXCR on the 5' RACE reads. This sample has roughly 49,000 distinct CDR3 sequences, with roughly 7% found just once. Time point meaning: sample taken at primary tumor resection. Tumor, nontumor lung or frozen PBMC supplied whole RNA, sequenced without sorting. Donation came from over 60 patients with untreated early-stage non-small cell lung cancer.

Specimen: PBMCs, collected at surgery. This chain joins TRBV20-1 and TRBJ2-7; possible D gene TRBD2, 5 bases. The sequence was collected from a female donor with early-stage non-small cell lung cancer. CDR3 in amino acids: CSARDGRRSIYEQYF. CDR3 nucleotide sequence: TGCAGTGCTAGAGATGGGAGACGGAGTATCTACGAGCAGTACTTC.